This passage covers 30 T cell receptor beta chains from one sample sequenced in a study of blood T cells in healthy people across ages. A second PCR, run for 7 to 11 cycles, used a sample-barcoded 5' primer plus a J-beta primer mix. TCRdb processed the 5' RACE reads anew with MiXCR; each CDR3 protein has one entry. This table has roughly 1.9 million distinct CDR3 sequences, around 42% appearing once. Sequenced material: blood. The receptors come from a human donor in good health.

This clonotype was counted between two and nine times. The rearrangement uses TRBV7-2 and TRBJ2-5; D is tentatively TRBD1 or TRBD2 (5 bases each). Germline CDR1 SGHTA, CDR2 FQGNSA. There are 13 residues in the CDR3. V was clipped by 3 bases and J by 4 bases, with 9 bases between them. CDR3 amino acids: CASSFEGTETQYF. The CDR3, as DNA: TGTGCCAGCAGCTTTGAGGGGACAGAGACCCAGTACTTC.

The sample holds many counts of this clonotype. The rearrangement links TRBV11-2 to TRBJ2-1, with a weak D call TRBD2 (6 bases). This CDR3 contains 15 residues. The V and J ends lost 1 base and 4 bases respectively, with 11 bases between them. Germline assignment: CDR1 SGHAT and CDR2 FQNNGV. The CDR3 sequence: CASSLVGTRYNEQFF. The CDR3, as DNA: TGTGCCAGCAGCTTAGTGGGGACTCGATACAATGAGCAGTTCTTC.

The chain is built from TRBV27 and TRBJ2-7, with 11 bases identical to TRBD1. The length of the CDR3 is 15 residues. V was clipped by 8 bases and J by 2 bases; unmatched bases: 8. Germline CDR1 and CDR2: MNHEY and SMNVEV (reference sequence). The CDR3 is CASWPVDRGPYEQYF. The CDR3 DNA reads as TGTGCCAGCTGGCCAGTGGACAGGGGGCCCTACGAGCAGTACTTC.

In its sample, this clonotype was seen a few times. The chain links TRBV29-1 to TRBJ2-5; TRBD1 matches at 10 bases. The J call is doubtful: the DNA matches TRBJ2-7 better. CDR1 SQVTM and CDR2 ANQGSEA come from the germline V gene. The CDR3 length is 13 residues. For the CDR3, the DNA is TGCAGCGTTGCCCCGGGACAGGGGCACGAGCAGTACTTC. Amino acids: CSVAPGQGHEQYF.

The rearrangement joins TRBV25-1 to TRBJ1-2; a possible D gene is TRBD1 (5 bases). This CDR3 spans 13 amino acids. The V end was cut by 3 bases, the J end by 7 bases, with 12 bases between. Per the germline V gene, CDR1 is MGHDK and CDR2 is SYGVNS. CDR3 in amino acids: CASSEQGRIGYTF. The DNA of the CDR3 is TGTGCCAGCAGTGAGCAGGGTAGGATTGGCTACACCTTC.

V is TRBV7-2 and J is TRBJ2-1; 7 bases agree with TRBD2. The CDR3 runs to 14 residues. Germline V gene data show CDR1 as SGHTA and CDR2 as FQGNSA. The V and J ends lost 3 bases and 10 bases, in that order; junction bases with no gene match: 9. The CDR3 nucleotides read TGTGCCAGCAGCTTTCTGATAGCGGGCGGGGAGCAGTTCTTC. This codes for CASSFLIAGGEQFF. Together with reference TRBV7-2 and TRBJ2-1, the CDR3 gives the full variable domain: GAGVSQSPSNKVTEKGKDVELRCDPISGHTALYWYRQSLGQGLEFLIYFQGNSAPDKSGLPSDRFSAERTGGSVSTLTIQRTQQEDSAVYLCASSFLIAGGEQFFGPGTRLTVL.

This clonotype was observed a handful of times. This chain joins TRBV12-3 or TRBV12-4 and TRBJ2-3; D is unclear. CDR3 length: 14 amino acids. The V and J ends lost 2 bases and 3 bases respectively, with 9 bases between them. DNA for the CDR3: TGTGCCAGCAGTTTACGGCAGCAGACAGATACGCAGTATTTT. Its protein product is CASSLRQQTDTQYF.

V is TRBV7-2 and J is TRBJ1-1; D might be TRBD1 (6 bases). Germline V lookup: CDR1 SGHTA, CDR2 FQGNSA. V was cut by 5 bases and J by 11 bases, with 15 bases left in between. This CDR3 is 12 amino acids long. CDR3 residues: CASSVPGGAAFF. As DNA, the CDR3 is TGTGCCAGCAGCGTCCCGGGGGGCGCGGCTTTCTTT.

This clonotype occurred many times. The rearrangement uses TRBV12-3 or TRBV12-4 and TRBJ1-5; maybe TRBD1 (6 bases). Trimming cost V 6 bases and J 3 bases, with 9 bases left between them. There are 13 residues in the CDR3. The CDR3 sequence is CASSTGPNQPQHF. DNA of the CDR3: TGTGCCAGCAGCACAGGGCCCAATCAGCCCCAGCATTTT.

The chain links TRBV6-1 to TRBJ2-6; no reliable D call. From germline, CDR1 is MNHNS and CDR2 SASEGT. The CDR3 is 15 residues long. The germline V and J ends were trimmed by 1 base and 0 bases, with 4 bases remaining between them. CDR3 sequence: CASSEESSGANVLTF. The CDR3 DNA reads as TGTGCCAGCAGTGAAGAGAGCTCTGGGGCCAACGTCCTGACTTTC.

V and J are TRBV3-1 and TRBJ2-3; 10 bases fit TRBD2. V trimming: 2 bases; J trimming: 2 bases; junction bases outside the gene matches: 4. In germline, CDR1 is LGHDT, CDR2 YNNKEL (reference sequence). CDR3 length: 16 amino acids. The CDR3 DNA sequence: TGTGCCAGCAGCCAACTAGCGGGGGTTTCCACAGATACGCAGTATTTT. Its protein product is CASSQLAGVSTDTQYF.

Many counts were recorded for this clonotype. V and J are TRBV20-1 and TRBJ2-4; the D is unclear. Germline CDR1 is DFQATT and CDR2 is SNEGSKA (reference sequence). Between the trimmed V and J ends, which lost 4 bases and 9 bases, there was a span of 22 bases. This CDR3 spans 15 amino acids. CDR3 sequence reads: CSAISRQEGFGIQYF. CDR3 bases: TGCAGTGCTATCTCGCGCCAGGAAGGCTTCGGCATTCAGTACTTC.

The V call is TRBV5-1, the J call TRBJ2-3; weak D call: TRBD1 (6 bases). The V end was cut by 3 bases, the J end by 2 bases, with 16 bases between. Germline V gene data show CDR1 as SGHRS and CDR2 as YFSETQ. The CDR3 sequence is 16 residues long. Here the CDR3 reads CASSSPQGLLTDTQYF. The CDR3 region has the DNA TGCGCCAGCAGCTCACCTCAGGGGCTACTCACAGATACGCAGTATTTT. Looking up the rest from reference TRBV5-1 and TRBJ2-3 gives the full variable domain: KAGVTQTPRYLIKTRGQQVTLSCSPISGHRSVSWYQQTPGQGLQFLFEYFSETQRNKGNFPGRFSGRQFSNSRSEMNVSTLELGDSALYLCASSSPQGLLTDTQYFGPGTRLTVL.

The rearrangement links TRBV19 to TRBJ2-5, with TRBD1 matching over 8 bases. CDR3 length equals 15 residues. The germline gives CDR1 LNHDA, CDR2 SQIVND (reference sequence). The J segment lost 3 bases and the V segment lost 5 bases, leaving 8 bases of the junction unmatched. The CDR3 DNA sequence: TGTGCCAGTAGTCACGGACAGGGCCGAGAAGAGACCCAGTACTTC. Protein: CASSHGQGREETQYF.

This chain uses TRBV5-6 with TRBJ1-1, with TRBD1 as a possible D gene (6 bases). There are 13 residues in the CDR3. Germline lookup yields CDR1 SGHDT and CDR2 YYEEEE. Between the trimmed V and J ends, which lost 1 base and 11 bases, there was a span of 15 bases. CDR3 sequence (DNA): TGTGCCAGCAGCTTGTTGGGGGGCGCTGGGGCTTTCTTT. Protein sequence: CASSLLGGAGAFF.

This clonotype was seen repeatedly, ten times or more. This chain connects TRBV20-1 to TRBJ2-5; D might be TRBD1 (6 bases). Trimming took off 0 bases at V and 5 bases at J, with 19 bases between the two ends. Looked up from germline, CDR1 is DFQATT and CDR2 is SNEGSKA (reference sequence). The CDR3 runs to 16 residues. The CDR3 is CSARDESDSSWETQYF. As DNA, the CDR3 is TGCAGTGCTAGAGATGAGTCGGACAGCAGCTGGGAGACCCAGTACTTC.

This clonotype has only a few counts. The rearrangement joins TRBV6-2 or TRBV6-3 to TRBJ1-6, with D unresolved. The CDR3 length is 11 residues. Looked up from germline, CDR1 is MNHEY and CDR2 is SVGEGT. Trimming stripped 4 bases from V and 13 bases from J, with 8 bases between. In DNA form, the CDR3 reads TGTGCCAGCAGTTCCCCTTCGCCCCTCCACTTT. This codes for CASSSPSPLHF.

This clonotype showed up just a few times. This chain connects TRBV5-1 to TRBJ2-5; perhaps TRBD2 as D (5 bases). Germline V gene lookup returns CDR1 SGHRS and CDR2 YFSETQ. Trimming took 6 bases from V and 5 from J, leaving 14 bases between them. This CDR3 has 13 amino acids. CDR3 bases: TGCGCCAGCACCCTGGGCGGGCGCGAGACCCAGTACTTC. It codes for CASTLGGRETQYF.

This clonotype was observed a handful of times. The junction differs from germline at one of its ends, possibly a read error. The chain employs TRBV2 and TRBJ2-5, with 8 bases matching TRBD1. Germline CDR1 SNHLY, CDR2 FYNNEI. This CDR3 has 15 amino acids. The CDR3: CAGSTGQEATKTQYF. The CDR3 DNA is TGTGCCGGCAGTACGGGACAGGAGGCGACGAAGACCCAGTACTTC. The entire variable domain, with the rest obtained from reference TRBV2 and TRBJ2-5, is as follows: EPEVTQTPSHQVTQMGQEVILRCVPISNHLYFYWYRQILGQKVEFLVSFYNNEISEKSEIFDDQFSVERPDGSNFTLKIRSTKLEDSAMYFCAGSTGQEATKTQYFGPGTRLLVL.

In this sample, this clonotype turned up a few times. This rearrangement joins TRBV12-3 or TRBV12-4 to TRBJ1-2, with TRBD1 matching over 7 bases. This CDR3 has 18 residues. V dropped 3 bases and J dropped 4; count of bases not matched to a gene: 17. The CDR3 reads CASSFQLQRQGVSYGYTF. CDR3 nucleotide sequence: TGTGCCAGCAGTTTCCAGCTACAGAGACAGGGTGTGAGCTATGGCTACACCTTC.

The J gene is TRBJ1-2, the V gene TRBV5-1, with 12 bases identical to TRBD1. This CDR3 spans 17 amino acids. Germline lookup yields CDR1 SGHRS and CDR2 YFSETQ. V was clipped by 4 bases and J by 8 bases; unmatched bases: 15. This CDR3 is CASSKLTGTGGAWGYTF. CDR3 sequence (DNA): TGCGCCAGCAGCAAATTAACCGGGACAGGGGGCGCCTGGGGCTACACCTTC.

This clonotype turned up a few times. The rearrangement joins TRBV12-3 or TRBV12-4 to TRBJ2-1; the D is unclear. CDR3 size: 12 residues. V lost 7 bases, J lost 9 bases, and 13 bases lay in between. CDR3 sequence (DNA): TGTGCCAGCACCCCCTGGGCTACTGAGCAGTTCTTC. It yields the protein CASTPWATEQFF.

CDR3 sequence: CASSLALAGLNTEAFF. In DNA, the CDR3 is TGCGCCAGCAGCTTGGCTCTCGCAGGGCTTAACACTGAAGCTTTCTTT. The V call is TRBV5-1, the J call TRBJ1-1, with D possibly TRBD1 on 5 matching bases. V was cut by 0 bases and J by 2 bases, with 14 bases left in between. CDR1 and CDR2 (germline): SGHRS, YFSETQ. The CDR3 consists of 16 residues.

The chain joins TRBV4-2 to TRBJ2-1, with 14 nucleotides matching TRBD2. The germline V gene encodes CDR1 LGHNA and CDR2 YNFKEQ. The CDR3 is 21 residues long. V was clipped by 2 bases and J by 3 bases; unmatched bases: 15. CDR3 region: CASSQLPGTSGGRSVYNEQFF. CDR3 nucleotide sequence: TGTGCCAGCAGCCAATTACCCGGGACTAGCGGGGGACGAAGCGTCTACAATGAGCAGTTCTTC.

The CDR3 protein is CASSSPGYGEQFF. CDR3 DNA: TGTGCCAGCAGCTCCCCTGGTTATGGTGAGCAGTTCTTC. The chain employs TRBV5-5 and TRBJ2-1; D call uncertain. Trimming took 3 bases from V and 9 from J, leaving 13 bases between them. There are 13 residues in the CDR3. The germline CDR1 and CDR2 sequences are SGHKS and YYEKEE (reference sequence).

The chain joins TRBV6-5 to TRBJ2-5; D is ambiguous. CDR1 and CDR2 (germline): MNHEY, SVGAGI. The CDR3 extends over 13 amino acids. Trimming cost V 6 bases and J 4 bases, with 12 bases left between them. Here the CDR3 reads CASSSVGRETQYF. In DNA form, the CDR3 reads TGTGCCAGCAGCTCGGTAGGGCGAGAGACCCAGTACTTC.

CDR3 sequence (DNA): TGTGCCAGCAGTTCCTTTCTCGACAGGGGGGGCTACGAGCAGTACTTC. Translating it yields CASSSFLDRGGYEQYF. The chain employs TRBV28 and TRBJ2-7, with 9 bases lining up with TRBD1. Looked up from germline, CDR1 is MDHEN and CDR2 is SYDVKM. After removal of 4 bases from V and 3 bases from J, the junction contained 10 bases not matched to a gene. The CDR3 is 16 amino acids.

CDR3 in amino acids: CASSLYPGRATDTQYF. The CDR3 bases are TGCGCCAGCAGCTTGTATCCAGGCAGGGCGACAGATACGCAGTATTTT. This chain connects TRBV5-1 to TRBJ2-3; TRBD1 is a possible D gene (5 bases). V was pared by 1 base and J by 3 bases, with 15 bases between. CDR3 length: 16 amino acids. Germline V gene sequence: CDR1 SGHRS, CDR2 YFSETQ.

V gene TRBV6-1 combines with J gene TRBJ2-3, with 10 positions matching TRBD1. CDR1 MNHNS and CDR2 SASEGT come from the germline V gene. This CDR3 is 15 amino acids long. V trimming: 9 bases; J trimming: 3 bases; junction bases outside the gene matches: 9. The CDR3 DNA follows: TGTGCCAGTTCCCGGGACAGGGGTTCGACAGATACGCAGTATTTT. Residues: CASSRDRGSTDTQYF.

This chain joins TRBV28 and TRBJ1-6; D ambiguous. The CDR3 covers 14 residues. The V and J ends lost 6 bases and 5 bases respectively, with 11 bases between them. The V gene's germline CDR1 is MDHEN and CDR2 SYDVKM. CDR3 loop: CASSPIVNNSPLHF. DNA for the CDR3: TGTGCCAGCAGCCCGATAGTGAATAATTCACCCCTCCACTTT.